Listed below are T cell receptor beta chains from one sample, sequenced in a study of T cell repertoires in cytomegalovirus infection. A single record per CDR3 protein comes from TCRdb applying MiXCR to the reads. This sample has fewer than 550,000 distinct CDR3 sequences, with more than 20% found just once. The sample consisted of PBMCs. These receptors came from a human donor in good health (CMV status not recorded). Some clones in this sample may be carry-over from other donors' samples. The CDR3 runs from the conserved cysteine through the conserved F or W. The D gene is left open where the match is weak. Part of the rows lack a size; the others show once, few, many or a class for expanded clones.

v_call: TRBV27
clone_size: many
cdr3_length: 15
j_call: TRBJ2-5
d_call: -
cdr3_nt: TGTGCCAGCAGTAGGCGGGTATCGATTCAGGAGACCCAGTACTTC
cdr3_aa: CASSRRVSIQETQYF

v_call: TRBV18
clone_size: -
cdr3_length: 13
j_call: TRBJ1-5
d_call: -
cdr3_nt: TGTGCCAGCTCACCAAGGCGGGTGGAGCCCCAGCATTTT
cdr3_aa: CASSPRRVEPQHF

v_call: TRBV6-5
clone_size: few
cdr3_length: 15
j_call: TRBJ2-1
d_call: TRBD2
cdr3_nt: TGTGCCAGCAGTTTCTTCCTAGCGGGAGGAAGAGAGCAGTTCTTC
cdr3_aa: CASSFFLAGGREQFF

v_call: TRBV19
clone_size: -
cdr3_length: 15
j_call: TRBJ2-1
d_call: -
cdr3_nt: TGTGCCAGTACCGTAGGGGCCCTGCCGGGAAATGAGCAGTTCTTC
cdr3_aa: CASTVGALPGNEQFF

v_call: TRBV9
clone_size: -
cdr3_length: 14
j_call: TRBJ1-2
d_call: -
cdr3_nt: TGTGCCAGCAGCTGGGGGGCCAGCTTATATGGCTACACCTTC
cdr3_aa: CASSWGASLYGYTF

v_call: TRBV29-1
clone_size: -
cdr3_length: 14
j_call: TRBJ2-1
d_call: TRBD2
cdr3_nt: TGCAGCGGTTTAGCGGGAGGAGTTATCAATGAGCAGTTCTTC
cdr3_aa: CSGLAGGVINEQFF

v_call: TRBV7-9
clone_size: few
cdr3_length: 15
j_call: TRBJ1-6
d_call: TRBD1
cdr3_nt: TGTGCCAGCAGCTTATCGGGACAGGGCAGATCACCCCTCCACTTT
cdr3_aa: CASSLSGQGRSPLHF

v_call: TRBV6-5
clone_size: few
cdr3_length: 13
j_call: TRBJ2-2
d_call: -
cdr3_nt: TGTGCCAGCAGTGTCACCGCCACCGGGGAGCTGTTTTTT
cdr3_aa: CASSVTATGELFF

v_call: TRBV12-3/TRBV12-4
clone_size: few
cdr3_length: 16
j_call: TRBJ2-3
d_call: TRBD1
cdr3_nt: TGTGCCAGCAGGGGGTACAGGGGCGAGGGCACAGATACGCAGTATTTT
cdr3_aa: CASRGYRGEGTDTQYF

v_call: TRBV11-2
clone_size: -
cdr3_length: 14
j_call: TRBJ2-1
d_call: TRBD2
cdr3_nt: TGTGCCAGCAGGGGACTAGCGGGTACGAATGAGCAGTTCTTC
cdr3_aa: CASRGLAGTNEQFF

v_call: TRBV2
clone_size: few
cdr3_length: 15
j_call: TRBJ1-1
d_call: -
cdr3_nt: TGTGCCAGCAGTGAACAGTCAGGTGGTTTCACTGAAGCTTTCTTT
cdr3_aa: CASSEQSGGFTEAFF

v_call: TRBV20-1
clone_size: -
cdr3_length: 13
j_call: TRBJ2-2
d_call: -
cdr3_nt: TGCAGTGCTAGAGTCAGAAACACCGGGGAGCTGTTTTTT
cdr3_aa: CSARVRNTGELFF

v_call: TRBV6-2/TRBV6-3
clone_size: -
cdr3_length: 14
j_call: TRBJ2-7
d_call: TRBD1
cdr3_nt: TGTGCCAGCAGTCAACCGGGACAGGCCTACGAGCAGTACTTC
cdr3_aa: CASSQPGQAYEQYF

v_call: TRBV7-8
clone_size: -
cdr3_length: 15
j_call: TRBJ1-5
d_call: -
cdr3_nt: TGTGCCAGCAGCTTATCATCACAGTCCAATCAGCCCCAGCATTTT
cdr3_aa: CASSLSSQSNQPQHF